Following are 15 T cell receptor beta chains from one sample sequenced in a study of identical twins. Via MiXCR, TCRdb re-called the 5' RACE reads, giving one row per CDR3 protein. The data show about 1.7 million distinct CDR3 sequences, with 32% seen just once and about 0.27% held by the top ten. Sequenced sample: cord blood. These receptors were taken from a newborn girl in good health.

This clonotype has only a few counts. The chain employs TRBV30 and TRBJ2-7; D ambiguous. V was shortened by 2 bases and J by 7 bases, with 9 bases between the two germline ends. This CDR3 contains 11 residues. Per germline, CDR1 GTSNPN and CDR2 SVGIG (reference sequence). The CDR3 region is CAWSLRTEQYF. As DNA, the CDR3 is TGTGCCTGGAGTCTTCGGACGGAGCAGTACTTC.

The J gene is TRBJ2-1, the V gene TRBV20-1; TRBD2 matches 9 bases. CDR3 length: 17 residues. Germline values: CDR1 DFQATT, CDR2 SNEGSKA (reference sequence). The V segment lost 3 bases and the J segment 4 bases; nucleotides outside the gene matches: 13. CDR3 coding DNA: TGCAGTGCTAGGGGGGCGGGTAGCGGGAGTACATACAATGAGCAGTTCTTC. Translation gives CSARGAGSGSTYNEQFF.

This chain uses TRBV5-1 with TRBJ2-7; D is tentatively TRBD1 or TRBD2 (5 bases each). V was trimmed by 0 bases and J by 7 bases, leaving 29 bases between them. The CDR3 spans 19 residues. Germline V gene sequence: CDR1 SGHRS, CDR2 YFSETQ. CDR3: CASSLGDGPIPSSYNEQYF. CDR3 sequence (DNA): TGCGCCAGCAGCTTGGGGGACGGTCCCATCCCAAGCTCCTACAATGAGCAGTACTTC.

This clonotype was observed a handful of times. The chain employs TRBV5-1 and TRBJ2-5; D call uncertain. V was cut by 1 base and J by 1 base, with 14 bases left in between. The germline gives CDR1 SGHRS, CDR2 YFSETQ. The CDR3 runs 16 residues. The CDR3 DNA is TGCGCCAGCAGCTTGTTACGGAACCAGATCCAAGAGACCCAGTACTTC. Encoded protein: CASSLLRNQIQETQYF.

This chain uses TRBV29-1 with TRBJ2-7; tentative D call: TRBD2 (5 bases). V lost 3 bases, J lost 0 bases, and 12 bases lay in between. CDR3 length: 14 amino acids. Per germline, CDR1 SQVTM and CDR2 ANQGSEA. For the CDR3, the DNA is TGCAGCGTTGACGTCGGGGTCGGCTCCTACGAGCAGTACTTC. Protein product: CSVDVGVGSYEQYF.

Ten or more counts support this clonotype. It may be a read error: a sequence one base away is much more abundant. J is TRBJ2-7 and V is TRBV7-2; no reliable D call. Trimming shortened V by 3 bases and J by 0 bases, and 3 bases separated the two germline ends. The germline CDR1 and CDR2 sequences are SGHTA and FQGNSA. The CDR3 is 12 amino acids. The CDR3 DNA is TGTGCCAGCAGCTTCGCCTCCTACGAGCAGTACTTC. This codes for CASSFASYEQYF.

In its sample, this clonotype was seen many times. The CDR3 bases are TGTGCCAGCAGTGAACGGAGGACGCTTGGCTACGAGCAGTACTTC. It translates to CASSERRTLGYEQYF. The V and J genes are TRBV2 and TRBJ2-7; possible D gene TRBD2, 5 bases. The CDR3 runs 15 residues. The germline V and J ends were trimmed by 2 bases and 3 bases, with 14 bases remaining between them. The germline CDR1 and CDR2 sequences are SNHLY and FYNNEI.

This rearrangement joins TRBV27 to TRBJ1-4; TRBD1 is a possible D gene (5 bases). The germline CDR1 and CDR2 sequences are MNHEY and SMNVEV (reference sequence). CDR3 length: 15 amino acids. The germline V and J ends were trimmed by 2 bases and 8 bases, with 15 bases remaining between them. CDR3 nucleotide sequence: TGTGCCAGCAGTTTAACGGCTTTAGGGGCCGAAAAACTGTTTTTT. Protein sequence: CASSLTALGAEKLFF.

This chain uses TRBV5-8 with TRBJ2-7, with 12 nucleotides matching TRBD1. Germline CDR1 is SGHTS and CDR2 is YDEGEE. This CDR3 spans 17 amino acids. Trimming took 2 bases from V and 2 from J; bases not matched to a gene: 8. The CDR3 DNA reads TGTGCCAGCAGCTTCGGGACAGGGGGCTTCAGCACCTACGAGCAGTACTTC. Amino acids: CASSFGTGGFSTYEQYF. The whole variable domain, remainder taken from reference TRBV5-8 and TRBJ2-7, is EAGVTQSPTHLIKTRGQQATLRCSPISGHTSVYWYQQALGLGLQFLLWYDEGEERNRGNFPPRFSGRQFPNYSSELNVNALELEDSALYLCASSFGTGGFSTYEQYFGPGTRLTVT.

The chain links TRBV28 to TRBJ1-5; 10 nucleotides line up with TRBD1. There are 15 residues in the CDR3. V gave up 2 bases and J gave up 9 bases; unmatched junction bases: 7. Per the germline V gene, CDR1 is MDHEN and CDR2 is SYDVKM. For the CDR3, the DNA is TGTGCCAGCAGTTTAACCCGACAGGGGGCAAGGCCCCAGCATTTT. It yields the protein CASSLTRQGARPQHF.

This clonotype was found once. The chain is built from TRBV5-1 and TRBJ2-2; 7 bases fit TRBD2. The CDR3 runs to 16 residues. Trimming at V came to 8 bases and at J to 0 bases, leaving 10 bases not matched to a gene. The germline V gene has CDR1 SGHRS and CDR2 YFSETQ. The CDR3 sequence is CASTLFAGANTGELFF. CDR3 sequence (DNA): TGCGCCAGTACCCTTTTCGCGGGGGCGAACACCGGGGAGCTGTTTTTT.

This clonotype was observed many times. The chain uses TRBV10-3 and TRBJ2-7; D remains ambiguous. V lost 6 bases and J 0 bases, leaving 3 bases between the germline ends. This CDR3 is 11 amino acids long. The germline V gene encodes CDR1 ENHRY and CDR2 SYGVKD. The CDR3 DNA reads TGTGCCATCAGGGACTCCTACGAGCAGTACTTC. It translates to CAIRDSYEQYF.

The gene calls are TRBV21-1 and TRBJ1-5; TRBD1 is taken as the D call from the table, unchecked against the DNA. TRBV21-1 is a pseudogene segment. This CDR3 has 14 residues. The CDR3 DNA sequence: TGTGCCAGCCTTGTACAGGGGGGGAATCAGCCCCAGCATTTT. It yields the protein CASLVQGGNQPQHF.

This clonotype was recorded many times. This rearrangement joins TRBV7-6 to TRBJ2-5; TRBD1 matches at 8 bases. The CDR3 is 14 residues long. V was clipped by 5 bases and J by 1 base; unmatched bases: 3. Germline V CDR1 and CDR2: SGHVS, FNYEAQ. This chain's CDR3 is CASSPGGPQETQYF. CDR3 nucleotides: TGTGCCAGCAGCCCAGGGGGCCCCCAAGAGACCCAGTACTTC.

This clonotype was counted between two and nine times. J is TRBJ2-4 and V is TRBV12-3 or TRBV12-4, with TRBD2 matching 11 bases. The last part of the DNA fits TRBJ2-7 better; the J call may be wrong. The CDR3 runs to 17 residues. CDR3 protein: CASSLSGLAGGLYEQYF. Written as DNA, the CDR3 is TGTGCCAGCAGTTTATCCGGTTTAGCGGGAGGGCTGTACGAGCAGTACTTC.